This T cell receptor beta chain was observed in a study of OX40 agonist ivuxolimab in advanced cancers. Sequencing used immunoSEQ multiplex PCR; TCRdb keeps in-frame clones, though not all of them. The table has more than 35,000 clones, around 73% seen once; the top ten hold over 10%. The germline CDR1 and CDR2 sequences are MGHRA and YSYEKL. Trimming took 4 bases from V and 1 from J, leaving 22 bases between them. This CDR3 contains 18 residues. This chain connects TRBV4-1 to TRBJ2-5, with a tentative D call TRBD2 (5 bases). The sequence was obtained from an adult with an advanced solid tumor such as melanoma, head and neck, liver or kidney cancer. This specimen consisted of CD4+ or CD8+ T cells sorted from blood, obtained in a trial of the OX40 agonist ivuxolimab. The CDR3 DNA sequence: TGCGCCAGCAGCCCCGTAGTTACTAGAGGTGGGATCCAAGAGACCCAGTACTTC. Residues: CASSPVVTRGGIQETQYF.